This T cell receptor beta chain derives from a study of blood T cell repertoires in COVID-19 (dated by TCRdb to about 2020). Background on the whole study: Collaborator samples came from the United States, Italy and Spain and covered acute and convalescent phases of COVID-19. The material from the prospective study consisted of cDNA or gDNA derived from T cells, B-cell-depleted T cells, or PBMCs. Deeply sampled blood TCRbeta repertoires from subjects exposed to, actively infected with, or recovered from COVID-19 were included in the dataset. A freely available public database, intended as a resource for researchers studying the immune response to SARS-CoV-2, is where the repertoires were released. The samples were drawn from two sources: the first 160 participants of the ongoing ImmuneRACE study, and fewer than 1,500 subjects contributed by 6 global collaborators. The sample metadata nearly always contained a de-identified subject ID, COVID-19 status, age in years and sex. HLA class I and class II types, where available, came from metadata supplied by the sample provider rather than from assay-based typing.

Concerning this clone: This receptor's antigen is unknown. No quality values exist for individual bases; no much larger clone is one base distant.

The immunoSEQ Assay, a bias-controlled multiplex PCR, was used to amplify TCRbeta CDR3 regions from genomic DNA. As for how the authors treated the data: Nucleated cell counts per sample were estimated from amplification of reference gene primers within the assay. To quantify the absolute abundance of each unique TCRbeta CDR3 rearrangement, sequence reads were collapsed and filtered. For each sample, productive Simpson clonality was calculated as the square root of Simpson's diversity index over productive rearrangements. Drawn from immuneACCESS, this table holds only the in-frame rearrangements with V and J called that TCRdb kept. Clones are partly lost; checked studies trace under half to an unresolved V gene and leave the rest unexplained. V and J calls plus clone size are reproduced from that table; the DNA served to infer D and trimming. For this sample there are roughly 120,000 clones; 78% appear just once. The ten biggest clones cover 2% to 2.5% of the sample.

Per the germline V gene (reference sequence), MNHEY is the CDR1 and SMNVEV is the CDR2. Here V drops 8 bases and J drops 4 bases, and the junction holds 7 bases not matched to any gene. Reading from cysteine to phenylalanine, the CDR3 counts 13 amino acids. Just CDR3 DNA is preserved here, 39 bases in frame from base 1. The study at large found these results: How much clinical and demographic metadata was included differed by source and by participant, and the metadata was provided uncurated.

Whole blood was collected in K2EDTA tubes by collaborating institutions according to the institutions' own protocols. For TCRbeta analysis, collaborators shipped samples as frozen whole blood, isolated PBMCs, or DNA extracted from either of those sample types. Rearrangement joined TRBV27 to TRBJ1-2; a stretch of 7 junction bases matches TRBD1. This sequence originates from a man aged 65 to 79 with acute or convalescent COVID-19. The source material was peripheral blood. The nucleotides read TGTGCCAGCCGGGACAGCCTAATCTATGGCTACACCTTC. Its product reads: CASRDSLIYGYTF.